This T cell receptor (beta chain) was retrieved from a study of regulatory T cells in long-lasting Graves disease (dated by TCRdb to the early 2020s). For context, the study as a whole: Persistent Graves' disease was defined as persistently positive TSH receptor autoantibodies together with antithyroid drug treatment for over 5 years. Persistent Graves' disease patients in the clinical cohort had taken antithyroid drugs for about 10.3 years on average. The study took place in China and was registered as a clinical trial. A total of some 33 samples were covered by TCR sequencing, comprising some 13 persistent and around 20 newly diagnosed Graves' disease patients. Patients with persistent Graves' disease were compared with patients with newly diagnosed Graves' disease using TCR sequencing and RNA sequencing of peripheral blood.

This specimen's time point label, per the study, means: persistent/refractory GD, antithyroid drugs over 5 years with positive TRAb. For both TCR sequencing and RNA sequencing, RNA was extracted from PBMCs using TRIzol. The diagnosis of Graves' disease followed American Thyroid Association guidelines. Recruitment of patients was carried out at an endocrinology department in Xi'an, China. Each patient gave approximately 10 milliliters of peripheral blood, collected in an EDTA anticoagulant tube. Ficoll Paque Plus density gradient separation was used to isolate PBMCs, and no further T cell sorting was done. An Agilent 2100 Bioanalyzer and agarose gel were used to check RNA quality, and a NanoDrop 2000 was used to measure RNA concentration. Overall results and qualifications from the work: Sequencing and analysis were limited to the TCR beta chain. Peripheral blood alone was examined, since thyroid tissue, which constituted the primary lesion, could not be accessed. Preferential use of TRBV28, TRBJ1-2 and TRBJ2-5 was observed in persistent disease, whereas TRBV20-1 and TRBJ2-1 were favored in newly diagnosed disease. The authors acknowledged the small sample size as a limitation that may reduce accuracy. More public clonotypes were shared among persistent patients (under 3,000) than among newly diagnosed patients (approximately 930). Persistent Graves' disease patients showed lower TCR Shannon entropy and fewer highly expanded clones than newly diagnosed patients, suggesting clonal expansion.

There are 12 amino acids in the CDR3, from cysteine to phenylalanine inclusive. This entry keeps only the CDR3 DNA: 36 bases, framed from base 1. V was cut back by 4 bases and J by 3 bases, leaving a gap of 10 bases between them. The germline V gene (reference sequence) gives CDR1 as GTSNPN and CDR2 as SVGIG. Points on this clonotype: Its binding antigen is unknown. Base qualities are not recorded, but no much larger clone differs from it by a single base.

The library came from multiplex PCR. The listed sequencing device is Illumina HiSeq 4000. TCR beta libraries were built with iRepertoire HTBI primers and Arm-PCR amplification of CDR3 regions. Gel purification was performed on PCR products prior to sequencing. For the original study's pipeline: A total of under 80 TRBV and some 13 TRBJ segments were identified across samples and were used for gene usage analysis of CDR3 amino acid clonotypes. Filtered high-quality paired reads were merged into contigs using COPE and FqMerger. BLAST was used to align contigs to the IMGT TRBV, TRBD and TRBJ reference genes, and CDR3 was defined following IMGT. Highly expanded clones were defined as clonotypes with a frequency above 0.1%. Shannon entropy was used to measure repertoire diversity, and the Gini coefficient was used to measure V-J evenness. Public clonotypes were defined as clonotypes shared by more than one individual. Starting from the raw public reads, TCRdb applied fastp trimming at Q25, assembled clones with MiXCR and retained in-frame beta chains. Each CDR3 protein appears once, grouped with its most common genes and DNA. These V and J calls derive from TCRdb rather than the authors' analysis. This sample is represented by 500,000 to 700,000 distinct CDR3 sequences; about 32% of them were singletons. The top ten clonotypes cover roughly 46% of the sample.

Recombination linked TRBV30 to TRBJ2-7, with the identity of the D gene unclear. The sample was peripheral blood mononuclear cells (PBMCs), taken when the disease was refractory, from a patient treated with antithyroid drugs. The clonotype originates from a female donor with Graves disease. The DNA is as follows: TGTGCCTGGACCGTAGGCAGCTACGAGCAGTACTTC. Translation gives CAWTVGSYEQYF.